In this sample, the clone carrying this TCR beta chain turned up once. This CDR3 has 15 amino acids. Germline V gene data show CDR1 as SEHNR and CDR2 as FQNEAQ (reference sequence). V lost 3 bases and J lost 5, with 13 bases in between. The sample belongs to a study of shared clonotypes between healthy human individuals. The data were produced by immunoSEQ multiplex PCR, yet TCRdb's version contains in-frame clones alone and is incomplete. The sample shows some 2.4 million clones, approximately 93% of them seen only once. The gene calls are TRBV7-9 and TRBJ2-2; perhaps TRBD1 as D (5 bases). Input material: naive CD4+ T cells from PBMCs. Noted subset: CD45RA+ positively selected. This receptor was identified in a man between 18 and 29 years old in good health. Some clones in this sample may be carry-over from other donors' samples. The chain's CDR3 is CASSLGQGWTGELFF. CDR3 coding DNA: TGTGCCAGCAGCTTGGGGCAGGGTTGGACCGGGGAGCTGTTTTTT.